This TCR beta chain was recorded in a study of long-term antiretroviral therapy in people with HIV. Broader study findings: Specimen acquisition occurred between 2004 and 2017, potentially under older ART regimens.

About this clone itself: Antigen specificity is unknown.

Sequencing used immunoSEQ v3.0 at survey level. The assay was immunoSEQ multiplex PCR, and TCRdb's table has in-frame clones only and misses some. The sample consists of tens of thousands of clones, about 90% of them appearing once. CDR3 length: 12 amino acids. V was clipped by 5 bases and J by 3 bases, with 8 bases between them. CDR1 is SEHNR and CDR2 is FQNEAQ in the germline V gene (reference sequence). The sequence was obtained from a man aged 50 to 60 with HIV. The sequencing used unsorted PBMCs, collected 2 years after starting antiretroviral therapy. This chain connects TRBV7-9 to TRBJ2-7; D not resolved. The CDR3 region is CASSPGGYEQYF. For the CDR3, the DNA is TGTGCCAGCAGCCCCGGTGGCTACGAGCAGTACTTC.